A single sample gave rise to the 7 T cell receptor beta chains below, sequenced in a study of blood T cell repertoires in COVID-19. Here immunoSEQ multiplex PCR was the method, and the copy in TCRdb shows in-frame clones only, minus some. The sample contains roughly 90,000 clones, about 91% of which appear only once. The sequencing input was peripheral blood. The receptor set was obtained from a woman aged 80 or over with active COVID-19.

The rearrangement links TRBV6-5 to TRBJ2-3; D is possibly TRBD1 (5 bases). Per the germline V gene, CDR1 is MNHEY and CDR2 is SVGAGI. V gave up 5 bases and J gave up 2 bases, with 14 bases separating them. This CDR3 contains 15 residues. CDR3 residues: CASSPLSGSTDTQYF. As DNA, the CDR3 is TGTGCCAGCAGTCCCCTTTCAGGGTCCACAGATACGCAGTATTTT.

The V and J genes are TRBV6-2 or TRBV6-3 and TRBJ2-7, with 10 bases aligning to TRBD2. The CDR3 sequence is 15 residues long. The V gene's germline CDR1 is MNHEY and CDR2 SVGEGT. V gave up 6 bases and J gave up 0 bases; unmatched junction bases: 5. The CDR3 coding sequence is TGTGCCAGCAGCATAGCGGGAGGCCGCTCCTACGAGCAGTACTTC. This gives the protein CASSIAGGRSYEQYF.

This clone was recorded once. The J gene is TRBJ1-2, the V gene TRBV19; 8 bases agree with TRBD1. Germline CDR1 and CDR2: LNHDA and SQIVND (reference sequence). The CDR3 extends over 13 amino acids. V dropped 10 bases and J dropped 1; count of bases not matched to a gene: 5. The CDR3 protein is CATKGQDNYGYTF. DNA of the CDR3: TGTGCCACTAAGGGACAGGATAACTATGGCTACACCTTC.

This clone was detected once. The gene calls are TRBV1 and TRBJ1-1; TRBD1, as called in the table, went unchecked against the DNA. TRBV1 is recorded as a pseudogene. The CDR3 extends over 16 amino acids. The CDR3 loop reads CTSSQPRGRRDTEAFF. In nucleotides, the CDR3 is TGCACCAGCAGCCAACCGAGGGGGCGGAGGGACACTGAAGCTTTCTTT.

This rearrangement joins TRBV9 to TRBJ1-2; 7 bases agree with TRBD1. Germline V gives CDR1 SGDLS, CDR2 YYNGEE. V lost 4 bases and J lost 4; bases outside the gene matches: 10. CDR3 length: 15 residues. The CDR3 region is CASSSRLDRTYGYTF. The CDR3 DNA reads TGTGCCAGCAGCTCACGATTGGACAGGACCTATGGCTACACCTTC.

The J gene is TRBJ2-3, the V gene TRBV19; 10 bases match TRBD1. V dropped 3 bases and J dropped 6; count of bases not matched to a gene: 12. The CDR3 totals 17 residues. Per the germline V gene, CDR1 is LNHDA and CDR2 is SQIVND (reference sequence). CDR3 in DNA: TGTGCCAGTAGTATTGGGGGACAGGGGCCCATTAGGGATACGCAGTATTTT. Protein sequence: CASSIGGQGPIRDTQYF.

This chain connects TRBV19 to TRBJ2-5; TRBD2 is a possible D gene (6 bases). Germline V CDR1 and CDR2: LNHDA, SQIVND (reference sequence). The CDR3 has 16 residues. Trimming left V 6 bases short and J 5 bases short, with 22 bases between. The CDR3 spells CASSTERAGYRETQYF. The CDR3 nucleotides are TGTGCCAGTAGCACGGAGCGGGCGGGATATCGGGAGACCCAGTACTTC. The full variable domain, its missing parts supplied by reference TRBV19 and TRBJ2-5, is DGGITQSPKYLFRKEGQNVTLSCEQNLNHDAMYWYRQDPGQGLRLIYYSQIVNDFQKGDIAEGYSVSREKKESFPLTVTSAQKNPTAFYLCASSTERAGYRETQYFGPGTRLLVL.